This TCR beta chain appears in the sequencing data of a study of human T cells and chemical hapten exposure. TCRdb fed the RACE reads into MiXCR, producing one record per CDR3 protein. This sample yields about 50,000 distinct CDR3 sequences, of which 8.5% to 10% are seen a single time; more than 9% belongs to the top ten. The CDR3 loop spans 14 amino acids. Trimming cost V 2 bases and J 5 bases; bases outside gene matches: 3. The germline gives CDR1 MDHEN, CDR2 SYDVKM. Regarding time point: pre-sensitization, week 0. Indicated treatment: therapeutic diphenylcyclopropenone sensitization with weekly scalp DPC. Before extraction, the whole blood was not fractionated, and total RNA was taken from it. The sample holds many counts of this clonotype.

The V gene is TRBV28, the J gene TRBJ1-5, with TRBD1 matching 7 bases. The TCR originated in a woman younger than 45 with alopecia areata. Some clones in this sample may be carry-over from other donors' samples. Sample: whole blood, taken in connection with sensitization to the hapten diphenylcyclopropenone (DPC). The CDR3 spells CASSLDRADQPQHF. In DNA form, the CDR3 reads TGTGCCAGCAGTTTAGACAGGGCTGATCAGCCCCAGCATTTT.